The TCR beta chain described here comes from a study of blood T cells in healthy people across ages. The study drew donors from healthy Caucasian individuals in Russia aged roughly 6 to 90. The draw of peripheral blood yielded roughly 10 milliliters from each donor. V lost 3 bases to trimming and J lost 6 bases, with 8 bases between them. The CDR3 covers 11 residues. CDR1 and CDR2 from the germline V gene are DFQATT and SNEGSKA (reference sequence). For the second PCR, which ran for roughly 7 to 11 cycles, a sample-barcoded 5' primer and a J-beta primer mix were used. TCRdb re-called the 5' RACE reads through MiXCR, storing one row per CDR3 protein. Here the sample spans some 890,000 distinct CDR3 sequences, 25% to 35% being singletons. A further study also used this sample, focusing on T cells of mothers and their children.

The rearrangement joins TRBV20-1 to TRBJ1-1; D gene unclear. The clonotype was recovered from a woman in her thirties or forties in good health. Source material: blood. In DNA, the CDR3 is TGCAGTGCTAGTAGCATATCTGAAGCTTTCTTT. As protein: CSASSISEAFF.